This entry features one T cell receptor beta chain sequence. This entry comes from a study of blood T cell repertoires in COVID-19. Study-level background: Donors in the United States, Italy and Spain gave samples during acute or convalescent COVID-19.

CDR1 and CDR2 (germline): LNHDA, SQIVND (reference sequence). The CDR3 runs 15 residues. With 7 bases clipped from V and 4 bases from J, the junction kept 9 bases outside the gene matches. In the authors' workflow: Amplifying reference gene primers gave estimates of nucleated cell counts. The table came from immunoSEQ multiplex PCR; TCRdb's copy has only in-frame clones and leaves some out. V, J and clone size derive from that table, while D and trimming were established from the DNA sequence. The sample lists 200,000 to 250,000 clones; roughly 88% were seen once. Sequencing used peripheral blood. The chain links TRBV19 to TRBJ2-3; 9 bases agree with TRBD2. The TCR originated in a man aged 80 or over with acute or convalescent COVID-19. CDR3 DNA sequence: TGTGCCAGTACCAAGCTAGCGGGGAGAGCAGATACGCAGTATTTT. This gives the protein CASTKLAGRADTQYF.